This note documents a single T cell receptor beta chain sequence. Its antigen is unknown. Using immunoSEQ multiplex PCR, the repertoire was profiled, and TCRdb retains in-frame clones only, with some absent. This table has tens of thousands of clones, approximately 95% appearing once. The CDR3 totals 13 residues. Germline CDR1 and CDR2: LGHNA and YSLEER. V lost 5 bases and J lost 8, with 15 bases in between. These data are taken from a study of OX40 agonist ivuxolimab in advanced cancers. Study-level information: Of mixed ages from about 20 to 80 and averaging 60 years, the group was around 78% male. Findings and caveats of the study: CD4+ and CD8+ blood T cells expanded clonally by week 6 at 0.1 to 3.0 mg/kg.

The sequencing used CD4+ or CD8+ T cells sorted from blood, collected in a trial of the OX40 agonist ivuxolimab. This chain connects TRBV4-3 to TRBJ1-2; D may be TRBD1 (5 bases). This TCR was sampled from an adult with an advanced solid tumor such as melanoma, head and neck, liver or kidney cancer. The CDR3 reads CASSFQGGKGYTF. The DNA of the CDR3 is TGCGCCAGCAGCTTCCAGGGCGGAAAGGGCTACACCTTC.